Here is one T cell receptor beta chain with its context. It lacks a known antigen. There are no base qualities to consult, and no much larger clone falls within one base. This entry belongs to a study of cytomegalovirus exposure and HLA in healthy donors (dated by TCRdb to the late 2010s). Study-level background: An earlier analysis of several hundred of the donors reported 250 to 350 Gb of sequence data and some 120 million unique TCR beta sequences from about 179 million T cells. HLA typing included class I and class II loci at four-digit resolution. In a later genetic analysis, genome-wide SNP genotypes for 398 of the 666 donors were used, and that subset was treated as a discovery cohort. A later analysis re-analyzed previously published TCR beta repertoires from 550 to 700 donors and added high-resolution HLA genotyping to study TCR occurrence patterns. An early release that covered 500 to 800 HLA-typed donors contained approximately 300 gigabases of sequencing data and tens of millions of unique TCR sequences. In addition to the first cohort of around 670 subjects, a separate validation cohort of 130 or so different subjects was used. The study profiled the T cell repertoires of fewer than 850 subjects by immunosequencing and related them to cytomegalovirus serostatus. The study aimed to test whether signatures of past pathogen exposure could be identified by cataloging public T cell receptors. To predict cytomegalovirus infection status, the study brought together high-throughput TCR immunosequencing, statistical association of individual TCRs with disease status, and machine learning. Across around 400 genotyped donors of the cohort, an average of approximately 200,000 unique TCR beta nucleotide sequences per donor were sequenced, and 15% to 20% of those sequences were non-productive. Of the 398 genotyped donors, less than 90% were placed in the genetic ancestry cluster associated with self-reported Caucasian donors. Rather than drawing on any new phenotypic data, the later analysis identified candidate immune exposures from TCR beta sequences and the way those sequences occurred across donors. Donor age, sex, ethnicity and CMV serostatus were compiled together with the repertoire data. Roughly five DR-DQ haplotypes were handled as single units for association and clustering, since linkage in the cohort was strong. To decide whether each TCR beta V gene segment behaved as functional or pseudogenic, an earlier analysis of some 600 of the donors relied on high-throughput TCR beta sequencing. All discovery cohort repertoires had been generated using a single sequencing platform. The number of typed donors differed by locus: about 620-640 for A, B, C, DRB1 and DQB1; about 520 for DQA1; some 610 for DPA1; and about 450 for DPB1.

The library relied on the immunoSEQ multiplex PCR assay. A mixture of 60 forward primers for TCR Vbeta segments and 13 reverse primers for TCR Jbeta segments was used in the multiplex PCR. A multiplex PCR assay on genomic DNA amplified the CDR3 region of rearranged TCR beta genes. Amplified TCR beta libraries were sequenced as 87-base-pair reads on the Illumina HiSeq System. Per the source publication's procedure: A later analysis counted about 80 million unique TCR beta chains across the 600 to 850 repertoires, and roughly 11 million of these chains were shared by at least two donors. Raw reads were error-corrected and collapsed into unique sequences with a nearest-neighbor algorithm that merged closely related sequences to remove PCR and sequencing errors. V, D and J gene segments were assigned by aligning CDR3 sequences to IMGT reference sequences. Each retained sequence needed at least a six-nucleotide match to both a V gene segment and a J gene segment. A rearrangement counted as productive if the CDR3 had no stop codons and remained in frame with V and J, and every other rearrangement counted as non-productive. CDR3 was defined by IMGT convention, running from the second conserved V-encoded cysteine to the conserved J-encoded phenylalanine. The earlier analysis of about 590 of the donors excluded sequences that lacked an unambiguous match to a single V gene segment. An earlier analysis of a few hundred of the donors called V segments functional above 56.7% productive rearrangements and segregating when the between-donor standard deviation exceeded 5%. A statistical classification framework was developed to diagnose cytomegalovirus status using the catalog of TCR beta chain sequences. A later analysis assigned V and J genes by comparing TCR nucleotide sequences with IMGT/GENE-DB human TR gene sequences. A later analysis assigned CDR3 sequences and most-parsimonious VDJ recombination scenarios with the TCRdist pipeline. In a later analysis, each TCR beta chain was defined by its CDR3 amino acid sequence together with its V-gene family, and reads lacking a unique V-gene family were excluded. As a way to deal with suspected cross-contamination and a sequencing artifact, a later analysis dropped over 550 nucleotide sequences that were highly shared and had low generation probability. A later analysis calculated a clonal expansion index for each public chain from normalized within-repertoire ranks of inferred template counts. In a later analysis, generation probabilities were computed using a VDJ recombination model fitted to out-of-frame rearrangements, and the results were checked against IGoR. Hypergeometric tests were used in a later analysis to score TCR-TCR, TCR-HLA and TCR-CMV co-occurrence, with a repertoire-size bias correction applied to the TCR pairs. In a later analysis, false discovery rates were estimated by permuting HLA or CMV assignments 20 times. In a later analysis, co-occurring TCRs were grouped with DBSCAN, and TCRdist sequence similarity was added when clustering was performed within HLA-allele-positive subsets. For co-occurrence clustering, repertoires with fewer than 30,000 or more than 120,000 public chains were excluded, along with 4 to 6 repertoires with anomalous nucleotide sharing. The source is immuneACCESS, and TCRdb retained only in-frame sequences with V and J called. Part of the clones is not carried over; for the studies checked, unresolved V genes explain less than half of this, and the remainder is unexplained. The V and J calls and clone size are taken from that table; D and trimming were inferred from the DNA. In this sample the table shows under 100,000 clones, roughly a tenth of which occur a single time. Roughly a quarter of the sample belongs to the ten largest clones.

The cohort comprised 670 or so healthy bone marrow donors. All cohort members were sampled while nominally healthy, although unrecorded immune exposures were likely present. The donor tested CMV seropositive, placing the donor among the 289 seropositive members of the cohort. Every donor gave a peripheral blood sample, and the peripheral blood mononuclear cells from that sample were used for TCR beta sequencing. Genomic DNA extraction from the blood cell samples was performed with the Qiagen DNeasy Blood Extraction Kit. The paper's findings and limits, for the study overall: Broadly in line with IMGT annotations, most TCR beta V segments showed up in productive rearrangements about 90% or about 30% of the time in an earlier analysis of roughly 590 of the donors. A group of highly shared sequence variants was considered likely to be a technical artifact of the sequencing pipeline. The authors suggested that the approach could potentially be generalized to other disease states and immunological phenotypes. Linkage disequilibrium might explain the correlated functional status among segregating V segments, but an unknown experimental factor could not be ruled out. Most CMV-associated TCR beta chains appeared to be HLA-restricted in a later analysis, and the HLA associations seemed to be driven largely by CMV exposure. Roughly uniform sequencing depth across donors was assumed in presence/absence analyses, although this assumption may not hold. When HLA alleles, especially DR and DQ, strongly co-occurred, TCR associations were difficult to assign to individual alleles. Most TCR sequences were observed very rarely across donors, whereas some public TCRs were present in many individuals. A few of the identified cytomegalovirus-associated TCR beta chains were confirmed in vitro to be specific for cytomegalovirus antigens. The classifier was reported to diagnose cytomegalovirus status with high specificity and sensitivity in both the original and validation cohorts. In a later genetic analysis, a missense DCLRE1C variant was associated with V-gene and J-gene trimming of TCR beta chains, and the association was replicated in an independent cohort. In a later analysis, several top co-occurrence clusters were reported to appear linked to parvovirus B19, influenza, CMV and Epstein-Barr virus. Because counts were too low, 15 to 20 rarely observed V segments, including chromosome 9 orphons, were excluded from the earlier analysis of a few hundred of the donors. This cohort had only TCR beta chains sequenced, and the lack of alpha or paired-chain data limited which features could be detected. A further reported finding was that TCR beta sequences accurately predicted the HLA-A and HLA-B alleles for most subjects in the first cohort. HLA typing was unavailable for some donors at each locus, so association tests used only the typed subset. Some IMGT-functional V segments, including TRBV6-2 and TRBV6-3, could not be told apart with the 87-base-pair reads, so those segments were excluded. In a later analysis, TCR association rates were found to vary across HLA loci, with the most associated TCRs seen for DRB1 alleles and the fewest for HLA-C alleles. According to a later genetic analysis, donors in an Asian-associated ancestry cluster had fewer N-insertions in productive TCRs than the approximately 630-donor mean. In a later analysis, HLA-associated TCR beta chains showed more clonal expansion and lower generation probabilities than non-associated chains that were equally common. For the cohort, immune exposure information was limited to CMV serostatus. Specific HLA alleles were associated with more than 15,000 TCR beta sequences at a false discovery rate of 0.05 in a later analysis. The study gave a list of some 150 TCR beta chains associated with cytomegalovirus.

From a lookup of the germline V gene, CDR1 and CDR2 are SGHRS and YFSETQ. Deletion took 3 bases off V and 0 bases off J, with a span of 13 bases between the germline ends. Its CDR3 holds 15 amino acids, cysteine through phenylalanine. The kept DNA is CDR3 alone, 45 bases in frame from the first base. The TCR sequence derives from a man aged 55 to 70 in good health and CMV-seropositive. This receptor chain uses TRBV5-1 and TRBJ2-7; D gene: possibly TRBD2, on 6 matching bases. The source material was PBMCs. The CDR3 corresponds to CASSSEGGSSYEQYF. The sequence in DNA is TGCGCCAGCAGCTCGGAAGGAGGGAGCTCCTACGAGCAGTACTTC.